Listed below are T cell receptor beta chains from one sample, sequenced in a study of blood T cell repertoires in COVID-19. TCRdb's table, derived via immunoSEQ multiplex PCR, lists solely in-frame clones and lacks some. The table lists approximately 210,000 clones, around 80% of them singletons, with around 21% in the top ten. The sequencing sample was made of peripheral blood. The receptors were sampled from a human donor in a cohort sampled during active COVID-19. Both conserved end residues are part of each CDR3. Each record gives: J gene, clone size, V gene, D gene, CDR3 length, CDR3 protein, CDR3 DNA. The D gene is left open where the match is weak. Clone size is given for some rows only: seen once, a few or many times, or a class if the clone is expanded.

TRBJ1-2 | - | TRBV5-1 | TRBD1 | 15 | CASSRTGGGGDGYTF | TGCGCCAGCAGCAGAACAGGGGGCGGTGGGGATGGCTACACCTTC
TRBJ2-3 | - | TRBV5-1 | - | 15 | CASSLSGSFADTQYF | TGCGCCAGCAGCTTGTCAGGGTCCTTTGCAGATACGCAGTATTTT
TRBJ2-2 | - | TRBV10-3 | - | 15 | CAIGSGTGNTGELFF | TGTGCCATTGGGAGCGGGACAGGGAACACCGGGGAGCTGTTTTTT
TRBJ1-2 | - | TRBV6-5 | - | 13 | CASRGQNNYGYTF | TGTGCCAGCAGGGGGCAGAATAACTATGGCTACACCTTC
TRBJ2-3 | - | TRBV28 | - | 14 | CASRLESGTDTQYF | TGTGCCAGCAGACTAGAGAGCGGCACAGATACGCAGTATTTT
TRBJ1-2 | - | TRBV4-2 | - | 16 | CASSQDARQEWGGYTF | TGTGCCAGCAGCCAAGACGCACGACAGGAATGGGGTGGCTACACCTTC
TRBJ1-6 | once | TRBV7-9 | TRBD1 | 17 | CASSPTPQGTYNSPLHF | TGTGCCAGCAGCCCCACCCCACAGGGGACCTATAATTCACCCCTCCACTTT
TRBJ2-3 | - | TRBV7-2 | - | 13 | CASSFFSTDTQYF | TGTGCCAGCAGCTTTTTTTCGACAGATACGCAGTATTTT
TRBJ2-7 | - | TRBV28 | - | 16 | CASSSRIGRVPYEQYF | TGTGCCAGCAGTTCTCGGATAGGCAGGGTACCCTACGAGCAGTACTTC
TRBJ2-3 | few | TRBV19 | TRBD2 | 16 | CASSNRGLAGTDTQYF | TGTGCCAGTAGTAATAGGGGACTAGCTGGTACAGATACGCAGTATTTT
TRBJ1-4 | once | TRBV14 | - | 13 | CASSQGSREKLFF | TGTGCCAGCAGCCAAGGGTCGAGGGAAAAACTGTTTTTT
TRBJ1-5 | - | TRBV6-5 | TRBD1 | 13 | CASRVTGGQPQHF | TGTGCCAGCAGGGTGACAGGGGGACAGCCCCAGCATTTT
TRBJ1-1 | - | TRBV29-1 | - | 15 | CSVEGFGGRKTEAFF | TGCAGCGTTGAAGGCTTTGGAGGGCGAAAGACTGAAGCTTTCTTT
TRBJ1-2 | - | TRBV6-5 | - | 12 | CASMEGNYGYTF | TGTGCCAGCATGGAGGGTAACTATGGCTACACCTTC
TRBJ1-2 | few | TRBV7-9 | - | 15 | CASSSLAGFNYGYTF | TGTGCCAGCAGCTCGCTTGCGGGTTTTAACTATGGCTACACCTTC
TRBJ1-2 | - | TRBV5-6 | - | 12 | CASSLTVYGYTF | TGTGCCAGCAGCTTGACAGTTTATGGCTACACCTTC
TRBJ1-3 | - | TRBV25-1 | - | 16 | CASRHPGHVSGNTIYF | TGTGCCAGCAGGCACCCGGGACACGTATCTGGAAACACCATATATTTT
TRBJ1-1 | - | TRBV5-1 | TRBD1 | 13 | CASSWDREGYAFF | TGCGCCAGCAGCTGGGACAGGGAAGGATACGCTTTCTTT